This is a list of T cell receptor beta chains from one sample in a study of T cell changes during pregnancy in multiple sclerosis. Profiling relied on immunoSEQ multiplex PCR, and the TCRdb table lists in-frame clones only, not all of them. The profile shows tens of thousands of clones, about nine tenths of them singletons. Sample: peripheral blood, taken in the third trimester of pregnancy. These receptor sequences come from a female donor with multiple sclerosis, enrolled in a pregnancy study. The CDR3 runs from the conserved cysteine through the conserved F or W. Fields, in order: J gene, V gene, clone size, D gene, CDR3 protein, CDR3 DNA. D genes are given only for firm matches. Clone sizes are given selectively: once, few, many, or a class where the clone is expanded.

>TRBJ1-2|TRBV5-5|.|.
CASSLDRAGYTF
TGTGCCAGCAGCTTGGACAGGGCAGGCTACACCTTC
>TRBJ2-5|TRBV29-1|few|.
CSVEQGAGETQYF
TGCAGCGTTGAGCAGGGTGCCGGGGAGACCCAGTACTTC
>TRBJ2-7|TRBV6-1|.|.
CASSEARTAGYEQYF
TGTGCCAGCAGTGAAGCGAGGACAGCCGGGTACGAGCAGTACTTC
>TRBJ1-5|TRBV2|.|.
CASSGHQYQPQHF
TGTGCCAGCAGCGGACATCAATATCAGCCCCAGCATTTT
>TRBJ1-1|TRBV14|.|TRBD1
CASSQEDSGTGPYLNTEAFF
TGTGCCAGCAGCCAAGAAGATTCCGGGACAGGGCCCTATTTGAACACTGAAGCTTTCTTT
>TRBJ1-3|TRBV6-1|once|TRBD1
CASSPSDRVRNTIYF
TGTGCCAGCAGTCCGTCGGACAGGGTTAGAAACACCATATATTTT
>TRBJ1-5|TRBV4-2|.|TRBD1
CASSQAGTGFEDQPQHF
TGTGCCAGCAGCCAAGCGGGGACAGGGTTCGAAGATCAGCCCCAGCATTTT
>TRBJ2-5|TRBV4-2|once|TRBD2
CASSLGPSGGAEETQYF
TGTGCCAGCAGCCTGGGGCCTAGCGGGGGGGCGGAGGAGACCCAGTACTTC
>TRBJ1-2|TRBV19|.|TRBD1
CASSIGGTGINYGYTF
TGTGCCAGTAGTATTGGGGGGACAGGTATTAACTATGGCTACACCTTC
>TRBJ1-3|TRBV2|.|.
CASTGSGNTIYF
TGTGCCAGCACAGGGTCTGGAAACACCATATATTTT
>TRBJ1-2|TRBV30|.|.
CAWSYQENYGYTF
TGTGCCTGGAGTTACCAGGAAAACTATGGCTACACCTTC
>TRBJ2-1|TRBV9|few|TRBD2
CASSVASGANEQFF
TGTGCCAGCAGCGTAGCTAGCGGGGCAAATGAGCAGTTCTTC
>TRBJ1-2|TRBV30|.|.
CAWSALAYGYTF
TGTGCCTGGAGTGCCTTAGCCTATGGCTACACCTTC
>TRBJ1-1|TRBV2|.|.
CASSGSGGRFTEAFF
TGTGCCAGCAGCGGGAGTGGGGGTCGGTTCACTGAAGCTTTCTTT
>TRBJ2-4|TRBV5-6|.|.
CASSLVTRKGNIQYF
TGTGCCAGCAGCTTGGTTACTAGGAAGGGAAACATTCAGTACTTC
>TRBJ1-1|TRBV6-6|.|.
CASRLDRVNTEAFF
TGTGCCAGCAGATTGGACAGAGTAAACACTGAAGCTTTCTTT
>TRBJ1-6|TRBV30|.|.
CAGDGVGSPLHF
TGTGCCGGTGACGGGGTGGGTTCACCCCTCCACTTT
>TRBJ2-5|TRBV25-1|.|TRBD2
CASRGLAGVRIETQYF
TGTGCCAGCAGAGGACTAGCGGGAGTACGAATAGAGACCCAGTACTTC
>TRBJ2-5|TRBV7-2|.|TRBD1
CASSSSLTGIETQYF
TGTGCCAGCAGCTCTTCGTTGACAGGGATAGAGACCCAGTACTTC
>TRBJ1-1|TRBV6-5|.|.
CASSYSQGAAEAFF
TGTGCCAGCAGTTACTCACAGGGTGCCGCTGAAGCTTTCTTT
>TRBJ2-7|TRBV14|once|.
CASSRGYKTGGDYEQYF
TGTGCCAGCAGCCGAGGCTACAAAACAGGGGGGGACTACGAGCAGTACTTC
>TRBJ2-1|TRBV11-3|few|.
CASSLGVGVGNEQFF
TGTGCCAGCAGCTTAGGGGTAGGGGTGGGCAATGAGCAGTTCTTC
>TRBJ1-1|TRBV7-2|.|TRBD1
CASSVTGGADNTEAFF
TGTGCCAGCAGCGTAACAGGGGGCGCGGATAACACTGAAGCTTTCTTT
>TRBJ2-7|TRBV19|.|.
CASSTPGQYYEQYF
TGTGCCAGTAGTACACCTGGACAGTACTACGAGCAGTACTTC
>TRBJ2-1|TRBV19|.|TRBD2
CASSIVGSGLAGSNEQFF
TGTGCCAGTAGTATAGTCGGGTCGGGGCTAGCGGGATCCAATGAGCAGTTCTTC
>TRBJ2-2|TRBV5-1|.|.
CASSAYKGGSDTGELFF
TGCGCCAGCAGCGCATATAAAGGGGGATCGGACACCGGGGAGCTGTTTTTT
>TRBJ2-5|TRBV27|.|.
CASSSQGRKTQYF
TGTGCCAGCAGTTCGCAGGGGCGAAAGACCCAGTACTTC
>TRBJ1-2|TRBV28|.|.
CASSSPRDYGYTF
TGTGCCAGCAGCTCCCCCCGGGACTATGGCTACACCTTC
>TRBJ2-7|TRBV10-3|.|.
CAISGSSEQYF
TGTGCCATCAGCGGGAGTAGCGAGCAGTACTTC
>TRBJ1-2|TRBV19|.|.
CASSSETAFGYTF
TGTGCCAGTAGTTCAGAGACAGCCTTTGGCTACACCTTC
>TRBJ2-7|TRBV28|.|.
CASRPDTWSYEQYF
TGTGCCAGCAGACCCGACACCTGGTCCTACGAGCAGTACTTC
>TRBJ1-3|TRBV7-8|.|TRBD1
CASSPRTGNGNTIYF
TGTGCCAGCAGCCCCCGGACAGGGAATGGAAACACCATATATTTT
>TRBJ2-7|TRBV5-1|.|TRBD1
CASSLATGGSSYEQYF
TGCGCCAGCAGCTTGGCCACAGGGGGTTCCTCCTACGAGCAGTACTTC
>TRBJ1-6|TRBV30|.|TRBD1
CAWSVRDRLNSPLHF
TGTGCCTGGAGTGTCCGGGACAGGCTTAATTCACCCCTCCACTTT
>TRBJ1-2|TRBV30|.|TRBD1
CAWSPTGGYGYTF
TGTGCCTGGAGTCCGACAGGGGGCTATGGCTACACCTTC
>TRBJ2-7|TRBV5-1|.|TRBD1
CASSLEDRGPEQYF
TGCGCCAGCAGCTTAGAGGACAGGGGACCCGAGCAGTACTTC
>TRBJ2-5|TRBV6-1|.|.
CASSLGIRRETQYF
TGTGCCAGCAGCCTCGGGATCAGGAGAGAGACCCAGTACTTC
>TRBJ1-1|TRBV7-2|.|.
CASSFNMNTEAFF
TGTGCCAGCAGCTTCAACATGAACACTGAAGCTTTCTTT
>TRBJ2-3|TRBV4-1|.|.
CASSQDPGADTQYF
TGCGCCAGCAGCCAAGACCCCGGGGCAGATACGCAGTATTTT
>TRBJ2-1|TRBV5-1|.|.
CASSLAGADNEQFF
TGCGCCAGCAGCTTGGCGGGAGCGGATAATGAGCAGTTCTTC
>TRBJ1-5|TRBV6-4|once|.
CASRTPGRGNQPQHF
TGTGCCAGCAGGACCCCGGGCAGGGGCAATCAGCCCCAGCATTTT
>TRBJ2-3|TRBV6-6|few|.
CASSYSGPDTQYF
TGTGCCAGCAGTTACTCGGGCCCAGATACGCAGTATTTT
>TRBJ2-5|TRBV30|once|.
CAWSVKEGYRYF
TGTGCCTGGAGTGTTAAGGAGGGGTATCGGTACTTC
>TRBJ1-1|TRBV19|.|.
CASSIAPQQGTEAFF
TGTGCCAGTAGTATAGCACCCCAACAGGGCACTGAAGCTTTCTTT
>TRBJ2-5|TRBV9|.|TRBD1
CASSVGPPGTEETQYF
TGTGCCAGCAGCGTAGGACCTCCTGGGACAGAAGAGACCCAGTACTTC
>TRBJ2-7|TRBV29-1|.|TRBD1
CSVAGTVGSEQYF
TGCAGCGTTGCCGGGACAGTGGGCTCCGAGCAGTACTTC
>TRBJ2-3|TRBV7-2|once|.
CASSLSPFSTGERTDTQYF
TGTGCCAGCAGCTTATCCCCGTTCAGTACGGGGGAACGCACAGATACGCAGTATTTT
>TRBJ1-2|TRBV7-2|.|TRBD1
CASSSRQGEAGYTF
TGTGCCAGCAGCTCCAGACAGGGGGAGGCGGGCTACACCTTC
>TRBJ2-2|TRBV29-1|.|TRBD1
CSVVRGQGTTGELFF
TGCAGCGTTGTCCGGGGACAGGGGACCACCGGGGAGCTGTTTTTT
>TRBJ2-2|TRBV6-5|.|.
CASSYSIVTGELFF
TGTGCCAGCAGTTACTCAATAGTCACCGGGGAGCTGTTTTTT
>TRBJ2-7|TRBV6-5|.|.
CASSSHTGVYEQYF
TGTGCCAGCAGCTCCCACACGGGGGTCTACGAGCAGTACTTC
>TRBJ2-2|TRBV9|.|.
CASSTGVHTGELFF
TGTGCCAGCAGCACGGGAGTACACACCGGGGAGCTGTTTTTT